The 19 T cell receptor beta chains below all came from one sample that was sequenced in a study of shared clonotypes between healthy human individuals. CD45RO-negative, CCR7-positively selected cells formed the naive CD8 fraction, excluding terminally differentiated effector memory CD45RA+ cells. Clones were sequenced by immunoSEQ multiplex PCR, and TCRdb holds only the in-frame ones, with some missing. The sample has about 2.2 million clones, approximately 94% seen once. The sample comprised naive CD8+ T cells from PBMCs. Receptors were obtained from a man younger than 35 in good health. Some clones in this sample may be carry-over from other donors' samples.

About this clone itself: Additional DNA sequences in this sample encode the identical CDR3. V usage is TRBV27 and J usage is TRBJ2-1, with 7 nucleotides matching TRBD2. The ends lost 5 bases at V and 7 bases at J; junction bases unmatched: 2. The CDR3 runs to 12 residues. CDR1 and CDR2 (germline): MNHEY, SMNVEV (reference sequence). CDR3 region: CASSPGRNEQFF. The CDR3 nucleotides read TGTGCCAGCAGTCCCGGGAGGAATGAGCAGTTCTTC.

As to this clone: Additional DNA sequences in this sample encode the identical CDR3. CDR3 protein: CASSASGGMNTEAFF. The CDR3 region has the DNA TGTGCCAGCAGCGCGTCGGGCGGGATGAACACTGAAGCTTTCTTT. This sequence joins TRBV9 and TRBJ1-1; no reliable D call. Germline CDR1 and CDR2: SGDLS and YYNGEE. CDR3 size: 15 residues. The V end lost 3 bases, the J end lost 0 bases, and 12 bases lay between the germline ends.

Remarks on this clone: This sample also contains other DNA sequences that code for the same CDR3. J is TRBJ2-7 and V is TRBV13, with D unresolved. V shed 0 bases and J shed 4 bases, with 10 bases lying between them. This CDR3 is 14 amino acids long. Germline V gene sequence: CDR1 PRHDT, CDR2 FYEKMQ (reference sequence). The CDR3 DNA is TGTGCCAGCAGCTTAGGCCGTGGAGCTTACGAGCAGTACTTC. It codes for CASSLGRGAYEQYF.

This rearrangement joins TRBV5-6 to TRBJ1-2; D gene uncertain. V gave up 4 bases and J gave up 4 bases, with 17 bases separating them. The CDR3 is 15 amino acids. Germline lookup yields CDR1 SGHDT and CDR2 YYEEEE. CDR3 amino acids: CASSPPGAFGYGYTF. The CDR3 nucleotides read TGTGCCAGCAGCCCTCCTGGAGCATTCGGCTATGGCTACACCTTC.

The chain couples TRBV7-9 to TRBJ1-2; 9 bases align to TRBD1. With 2 bases clipped from V and 1 base from J, the junction kept 5 bases outside the gene matches. Looked up from germline, CDR1 is SEHNR and CDR2 is FQNEAQ (reference sequence). CDR3 length equals 16 residues. The CDR3 sequence is CASSLRDRDLNYGYTF. CDR3 coding DNA: TGTGCCAGCAGCTTACGGGACAGGGACCTTAACTATGGCTACACCTTC.

On this clone itself: The same CDR3 is also encoded by other DNA sequences in this sample. V gene TRBV27 combines with J gene TRBJ1-4; TRBD1 matches 7 bases. Germline CDR1 reads MNHEY; CDR2 reads SMNVEV (reference sequence). Unmatched junction bases numbered 3, after V lost 6 bases and J lost 2 bases. The CDR3 extends over 14 amino acids. In DNA, the CDR3 is TGTGCCAGCAGGCCAGGGGGGACTAATGAAAAACTGTTTTTT. As protein: CASRPGGTNEKLFF.

V is TRBV11-2 and J is TRBJ1-1; D perhaps matches TRBD1 (6 bases). Trimming removed 4 bases at V and 2 bases at J, with 11 bases between. The CDR3 runs to 14 residues. Germline CDR1 SGHAT, CDR2 FQNNGV. The CDR3: CASSSRGGNTEAFF. The CDR3 bases are TGTGCCAGCAGCTCCAGAGGGGGAAACACTGAAGCTTTCTTT.

The gene calls are TRBV5-6 and TRBJ2-3; D possibly uses TRBD1 or TRBD2 (5 bases each). The CDR3 loop spans 15 amino acids. V gave up 3 bases and J gave up 5 bases, with 16 bases separating them. The germline V gene encodes CDR1 SGHDT and CDR2 YYEEEE. The CDR3 here is CASSSLGTEGDTQYF. The DNA for the CDR3 is TGTGCCAGCAGCTCCCTCGGGACCGAGGGAGATACGCAGTATTTT. Supplemented by reference TRBV5-6 and TRBJ2-3, the full variable domain reads DAGVTQSPTHLIKTRGQQVTLRCSPKSGHDTVSWYQQALGQGPQFIFQYYEEEERQRGNFPDRFSGHQFPNYSSELNVNALLLGDSALYLCASSSLGTEGDTQYFGPGTRLTVL.

The chain recombines TRBV29-1 with TRBJ2-7, with 7 bases identical to TRBD1. CDR1 is SQVTM and CDR2 is ANQGSEA in the germline V gene. CDR3 length equals 13 residues. J lost 0 bases, V lost 7 bases, and 6 bases had no gene match. CDR3 coding DNA: TGCAGCGCCGAGACAGGGAACTCCTACGAGCAGTACTTC. Translating gives CSAETGNSYEQYF.

Only one count was recorded for this clone. The chain recombines TRBV27 with TRBJ2-1, with D perhaps matching TRBD2 (5 bases). Looked up from germline, CDR1 is MNHEY and CDR2 is SMNVEV (reference sequence). The CDR3 loop spans 12 amino acids. With 6 bases removed from V and 8 bases from J, the gap between germline ends came to 11 bases. CDR3 coding DNA: TGTGCCAGCAGCCCGAGGGTAGATGAGCAGTTCTTC. It translates to CASSPRVDEQFF.

This chain joins TRBV9 and TRBJ2-3; a possible D gene is TRBD2 (5 bases). Germline CDR1 and CDR2: SGDLS and YYNGEE. The CDR3 runs 13 residues. The V gene lost 0 bases and the J gene lost 11 bases, with 13 bases spanning the gap. The CDR3 coding sequence is TGTGCCAGCAGCGTAGGGGTCATCGGGGTGCAGTATTTT. This gives the protein CASSVGVIGVQYF.

The chain recombines TRBV5-4 with TRBJ1-1; the D gene is possibly TRBD1 (5 bases). Germline values: CDR1 SGHNT, CDR2 YYREEE (reference sequence). Deletions cut 0 bases from V and 5 bases from J, with 20 bases between. This CDR3 is built from 17 residues. This CDR3 reads CASSLAFGRGHRTEAFF. CDR3 DNA: TGTGCCAGCAGCTTGGCCTTTGGGAGGGGCCATCGGACTGAAGCTTTCTTT.

The chain has TRBV19 and TRBJ1-5; a possible D gene is TRBD1 (6 bases). The germline V gene has CDR1 LNHDA and CDR2 SQIVND (reference sequence). V lost 0 bases, J lost 7 bases, and 13 bases lay in between. This CDR3 is 15 amino acids long. CDR3 bases: TGTGCCAGTAGTATAGAAACAGGGTTCGTCCAGCCCCAGCATTTT. Its translation: CASSIETGFVQPQHF.

CDR3 nucleotide sequence: TGTGCCACCAGCAGAGGACTAGCATTTCCCTCCTCCTACGAGCAGTACTTC. Amino acid sequence: CATSRGLAFPSSYEQYF. This sequence joins TRBV15 and TRBJ2-7; 7 nucleotides align to TRBD2. The CDR3 is 17 amino acids. Trimming at V came to 1 base and at J to 0 bases, leaving 9 bases not matched to a gene. Germline values: CDR1 LNHNV, CDR2 YYDKDF (reference sequence).

This clone turned up a few times. At the DNA level, this CDR3 is encoded by other sequences in the same sample as well. The chain employs TRBV27 and TRBJ1-1, with D unresolved. CDR1 MNHEY and CDR2 SMNVEV come from the germline V gene (reference sequence). The CDR3 spans 13 residues. The V end lost 3 bases, the J end lost 1 base, and 6 bases lay between the germline ends. Here the CDR3 reads CASSLGGNTEAFF. CDR3 DNA: TGTGCCAGCAGTTTGGGCGGGAACACTGAAGCTTTCTTT.

This chain uses TRBV28 with TRBJ2-7, with 8 bases fitting TRBD2. Trimming removed 4 bases from V and 4 bases from J; junction bases left unmatched: 18. CDR1 is MDHEN and CDR2 is SYDVKM in the germline V gene. The CDR3 consists of 18 residues. CDR3 loop: CASSSAGGFEDSHYEQYF. For the CDR3, the DNA is TGTGCCAGCAGTTCCGCGGGGGGTTTTGAGGACAGTCATTACGAGCAGTACTTC.

V is TRBV27 and J is TRBJ2-7; the D is unclear. Trimming left V 3 bases short and J 3 bases short, with 12 bases between. Per the germline V gene, CDR1 is MNHEY and CDR2 is SMNVEV (reference sequence). There are 14 residues in the CDR3. The CDR3 sequence is CASSLWQEGYEQYF. The CDR3 DNA reads as TGTGCCAGCAGTTTGTGGCAGGAAGGCTACGAGCAGTACTTC.

This chain links TRBV5-1 with TRBJ1-1; D is uncertain. Germline V CDR1 and CDR2: SGHRS, YFSETQ. The CDR3 length is 13 residues. Trimming shortened V by 4 bases and J by 0 bases, and 7 bases separated the two germline ends. CDR3 region: CASSTNLNTEAFF. CDR3 DNA sequence: TGCGCCAGCAGCACTAACTTGAACACTGAAGCTTTCTTT.

This clone was counted a few times. This chain joins TRBV27 and TRBJ2-7, with no clear D. The CDR3 runs 13 residues. Trimming stripped 5 bases from V and 2 bases from J, with 10 bases between. Germline values: CDR1 MNHEY, CDR2 SMNVEV (reference sequence). The CDR3 region is CASSRDGPYEQYF. DNA for the CDR3: TGTGCCAGCAGTCGTGACGGACCCTACGAGCAGTACTTC.